This T cell receptor beta chain originates from a study of T-cell reconstitution after alpha-beta-depleted transplantation in children (dated by TCRdb to 2016 to 2018). For the study in its entirety: The study quantitatively tracked T-cell immune reconstitution after TCRalphabeta/CD19-depleted allogeneic hematopoietic cell transplantation in children using TCR repertoire profiling.

Here is what the overall study found, with its caveats: Hyperexpanded clone frequencies declined over subsequent months; after one year, T-cell counts and TCRbeta diversity were mostly attributed to newly produced T cells. The high TCRbeta diversity at day 60 in some patients was ascribed to recipient T cells and intrathymic progenitors that had survived conditioning. The apparently early alphabetaT-cell count recovery about two months after transplant was reportedly dependent on only several hundred rapidly expanded clones derived from non-depleted graft cells.

Inclusive of the bounding cysteine and phenylalanine, the CDR3 is 13 residues long. This entry keeps only the CDR3 DNA: 39 bases, framed from base 1. Trimming at the junction amounts to 2 bases on V and 6 bases on J, and the germline ends lie 7 bases apart. The germline V gene gives CDR1 as KGHDR and CDR2 as SFDVKD. The library was obtained by PCR. TCRdb records Illumina HiSeq 2500 as the sequencer. Molecular barcoding was employed in the preparation of TCR libraries, with unique molecular identifiers being used to normalize TCRbeta repertoire quantification. TCRdb's own reprocessing of the public reads used fastp at Q25 and MiXCR and kept productive beta chains. Rows are unified per CDR3 protein, each entry keeping the most common DNA and genes. This sample is represented by 500,000 to 600,000 distinct CDR3 sequences; 20% to 30% of them were singletons. The top ten hold 36% of the sample. The treatment or condition label corresponds to: allogeneic hematopoietic cell transplantation with graft depleted of TCRalphabeta T cells and CD19 B cells. The transplant recipients were children given TCRalphabeta/CD19-depleted allogeneic hematopoietic cell grafts.

Of note for this clonotype: Its cognate antigen has yet to be identified. Base quality data are lacking; no much larger clone is found one base away.

Sequenced here: PBMCs, sampled before TCRalphabeta/CD19-depleted stem cell transplant. The receptor was derived from a boy younger than two with Wiskott-Aldrich syndrome, due to receive a stem cell transplant. The rearrangement joined TRBV24-1 to TRBJ2-1; TRBD2 is a possible D gene, resting on 5 matching bases. The bases read TGTGCCACCAGTGATTATCGGGGCAATGAGCAGTTCTTC. This encodes CATSDYRGNEQFF.